This record covers a single TCR beta chain. Germline V lookup: CDR1 MDHEN, CDR2 SYDVKM. The CDR3 length is 13 residues. V was pared by 2 bases and J by 7 bases, with 4 bases of the junction left unmatched. This sample was taken from a study of shared clonotypes between healthy human individuals. Produced via immunoSEQ multiplex PCR; TCRdb's table is partial and in-frame only. Among a few hundred thousand clones listed, around 74% were seen once. The donors, healthy adults who were HIV-negative, had experienced no recent acute infections or vaccinations. CD4+ cells yielded CD45RA+ naive and CD45RA-negative memory subsets.

The chain is built from TRBV28 and TRBJ2-7; 8 bases align to TRBD2. The TCR was taken from a man in his thirties or forties in good health. The sequenced material came from memory CD4+ T cells sorted from blood. The subset is: CD45RA-negative fraction. Here the CDR3 reads CASSLLRLAEQYF. CDR3 DNA: TGTGCCAGCAGTTTACTTCGACTAGCGGAGCAGTACTTC.